This TCR beta chain was recovered during a study of T cell responses to AZD1222 COVID-19 vaccine. Study-level findings and limits: Sampled repertoires all dated from after the peak T cell response.

Turning to this clone: What it recognizes is unknown.

The CDR3 is 14 residues long. V lost 2 bases and J lost 1; bases outside the gene matches: 0. Germline V gene sequence: CDR1 SGHDT, CDR2 YYEEEE. This table comes from immunoSEQ multiplex PCR, and its TCRdb copy is limited to in-frame clones, with some not included. The sample shows 180,000 or so clones, about 90% of them seen only once. This specimen was peripheral blood, taken 28 days after the second AZD1222 dose. The gene calls are TRBV5-6 and TRBJ2-1; the match to TRBD1 covers 7 bases. The TCR sequence derives from an adult who received the AZD1222 COVID-19 vaccine. In nucleotides, the CDR3 is TGTGCCAGCAGCTTACAGGGGTCCTACAATGAGCAGTTCTTC. Translating gives CASSLQGSYNEQFF.